Included here is one T cell receptor (beta chain) sequence, with context. TCRdb called the 5' RACE reads again in MiXCR, with one record for every CDR3 protein. The sample shows about 720,000 distinct CDR3 sequences, 15% to 20% of them seen only once. The sample is drawn from a study of identical twins. This CDR3 region has 14 residues. CDR1 and CDR2 from the germline V gene are SGHDT and YYEEEE. Trimming left V 2 bases short and J 4 bases short, with 12 bases between. These sequences were also reported in another study, on T cells expressing NK-cell markers. From that study: Within the sequenced cohort of eight donors, seven exhibited HCMV seropositivity and one was seronegative. In several experiments, an anti-gamma-delta TCR antibody restricted sorting to alpha-beta TCR T cells.

The chain employs TRBV5-6 and TRBJ1-2; TRBD1 is a possible D gene (5 bases). Material: PBMCs. This sequence was found in a young woman in good health. CDR3 DNA sequence: TGTGCCAGCAGCTTCTCGTGGGGGGTCTATGGCTACACCTTC. This translates into CASSFSWGVYGYTF.